This T cell receptor (beta chain) was retrieved from a study of identical twins. This clonotype was counted between two and nine times. Germline trimming cut 7 bases from V and 2 bases from J; bases unmatched to any gene: 9. There are 15 residues in the CDR3. Germline V gene data show CDR1 as ENHRY and CDR2 as SYGVKD. One entry per CDR3 protein, called by TCRdb with MiXCR from the 5' RACE reads. The table lists a few hundred thousand distinct CDR3 sequences, 20% to 25% of them singletons. These same records also appear under a second study, on T cells expressing NK-cell markers.

Sequenced input: CD4+ T cells sorted from blood. The V gene is TRBV10-3, the J gene TRBJ2-3, with 7 bases lining up with TRBD2. This TCR was sampled from a woman aged 18-35 years in good health. The DNA of the CDR3 is TGTGCCATCAAGGGAGGGGACCCCCTCACAGATACGCAGTATTTT. Translating it yields CAIKGGDPLTDTQYF.